This TCR beta chain was sequenced during a study of shared clonotypes between healthy human individuals. Overall study context: Donors consisted of a couple of women and a few men between 18 and 49.

Germline V lookup: CDR1 SGHDT, CDR2 YYEEEE. CDR3 length: 13 amino acids. The germline V and J ends were trimmed by 2 bases and 4 bases, with 9 bases remaining between them. Template amounts of around 300 ng DNA, 25,000 to 35,000 T cell genomes, were employed in unsorted PBMC replicate PCRs. Original data processing: Because ImmunoSEQ provided only junction sequences with no quality scores, the filtering differed. Profiled with immunoSEQ multiplex PCR; TCRdb holds only in-frame clones, not every one. D and trimming were read from the DNA, whereas the V and J calls and clone size are those reported in that table. The sample lists about 490,000 clones; around four fifths were seen once.

The chain recombines TRBV5-6 with TRBJ1-2; weak D call: TRBD1 (6 bases). The origin of this receptor is a woman aged 40 to 50 in good health. Some clones in this sample may be carry-over from other donors' samples. Material for sequencing was PBMCs. The CDR3 is CASSLQGSYGYTF. The CDR3, as DNA: TGTGCCAGCAGCTTACAGGGATCCTATGGCTACACCTTC.